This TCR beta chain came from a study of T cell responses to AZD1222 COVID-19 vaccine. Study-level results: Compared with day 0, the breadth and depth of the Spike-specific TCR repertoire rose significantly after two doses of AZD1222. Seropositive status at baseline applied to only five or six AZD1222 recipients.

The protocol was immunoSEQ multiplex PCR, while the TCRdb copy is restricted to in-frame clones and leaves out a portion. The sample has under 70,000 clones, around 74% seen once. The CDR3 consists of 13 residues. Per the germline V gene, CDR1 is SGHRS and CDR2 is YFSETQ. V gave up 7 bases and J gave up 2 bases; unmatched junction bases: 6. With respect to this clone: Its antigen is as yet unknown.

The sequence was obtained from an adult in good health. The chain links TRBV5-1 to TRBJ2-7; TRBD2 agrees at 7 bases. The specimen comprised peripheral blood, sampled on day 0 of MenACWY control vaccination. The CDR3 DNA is TGCGCCAGCGCCATCACTAGCGCCTACGAGCAGTACTTC. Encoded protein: CASAITSAYEQYF.